This T cell receptor (beta chain) was identified in a study of T cell responses to AZD1222 COVID-19 vaccine. Study results and limitations: Samples come after the peak T cell response, not at day 14. Only a handful of AZD1222 recipients were seropositive at baseline.

Repertoires were generated with immunoSEQ multiplex PCR, while TCRdb's copy carries only in-frame clones and drops some. The data contain some 200,000 clones, less than 95% of them seen just once; the ten biggest clones take up 1.7%. The CDR3 is made up of 14 amino acids. Germline V gene data show CDR1 as LNHDA and CDR2 as SQIVND (reference sequence). V shed 7 bases and J 8 bases; nucleotides not matched to a gene: 12. On this clone: The antigen is undetermined.

The sequence was collected from an adult who received the MenACWY meningococcal vaccine as a control. The chain links TRBV19 to TRBJ1-2; TRBD1 matches at 8 bases. The specimen comprised peripheral blood, sampled 28 days after the second dose of the MenACWY control vaccine. Here the CDR3 DNA reads TGTGCCAGTACCCCATCGGACAGGGACCGAGGCTACACCTTC. Translating gives CASTPSDRDRGYTF. The entire variable domain, with the rest obtained from reference TRBV19 and TRBJ1-2, is as follows: DGGITQSPKYLFRKEGQNVTLSCEQNLNHDAMYWYRQDPGQGLRLIYYSQIVNDFQKGDIAEGYSVSREKKESFPLTVTSAQKNPTAFYLCASTPSDRDRGYTFGSGTRLTVV.